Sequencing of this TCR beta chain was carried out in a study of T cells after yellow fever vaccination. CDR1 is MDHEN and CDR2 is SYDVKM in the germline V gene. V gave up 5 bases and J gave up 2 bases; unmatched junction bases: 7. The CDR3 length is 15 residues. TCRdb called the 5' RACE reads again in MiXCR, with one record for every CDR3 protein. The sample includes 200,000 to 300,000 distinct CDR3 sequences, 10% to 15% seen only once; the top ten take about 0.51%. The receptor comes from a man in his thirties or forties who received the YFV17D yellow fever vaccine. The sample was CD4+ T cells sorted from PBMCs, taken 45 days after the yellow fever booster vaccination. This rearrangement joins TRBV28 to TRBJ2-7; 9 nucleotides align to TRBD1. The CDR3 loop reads CASSPGTGRTYEQYF. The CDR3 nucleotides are TGTGCCAGCAGTCCCGGGACAGGGAGAACCTACGAGCAGTACTTC.